The next 27 T cell receptor beta chains were all read from a single sample in a study of T-cell memory formation after mild COVID-19 (dated by TCRdb to the early 2020s). The receptor library was made with 5' RACE. The sequencer listed for this sample is Illumina NovaSeq 6000. TCRdb reran the public reads through fastp at Q25 and MiXCR, keeping productive beta chains. Each entry is one CDR3 protein sequence, shown with its most common DNA and genes. For this sample there are 200,000 to 300,000 distinct CDR3 sequences; roughly a tenth appear just once. Clones ranked in the top ten supply more than 20% of the sample. The sequencing input was PBMCs or a T cell subset sorted from them (not recorded which). These receptors were obtained from a young man who had mild COVID-19 (a few samples of this study predate the infection). The sample titles of this study are shuffled in the database, so cell type and time point are left out; the donor was told from shared clones.

In this sample, this clonotype turned up a few times. The chain carries TRBV12-3 or TRBV12-4 and TRBJ2-2; D remains unclear. Trimming cost V 6 bases and J 1 base, with 3 bases left between them. The CDR3 is 12 residues long. The CDR3 region has the DNA TGTGCCAGCAGGCAGAACACCGGGGAGCTGTTTTTT. Its protein product is CASRQNTGELFF.

This clonotype was seen more than once but under ten times. For the CDR3, the DNA is TGTGCCAGCAGTTCTCCGGGGGGGAGGGAGACCCAGTACTTC. Amino acids: CASSSPGGRETQYF. The genes are TRBV6-5 and TRBJ2-5; 8 nucleotides align to TRBD2. Germline trimming cut 4 bases from V and 5 bases from J; bases unmatched to any gene: 6. The length of the CDR3 is 14 residues. CDR1 and CDR2 from the germline V gene are MNHEY and SVGAGI.

This chain links TRBV20-1 with TRBJ1-4, with D possibly being TRBD1 (5 bases). Per the germline V gene, CDR1 is DFQATT and CDR2 is SNEGSKA (reference sequence). Trimming removed 3 bases at V and 0 bases at J, with 8 bases between. This CDR3 is 14 amino acids long. The CDR3 coding sequence is TGCAGTGCTAGGTTGGGGGCAACTAATGAAAAACTGTTTTTT. Protein product: CSARLGATNEKLFF.

This clonotype was counted a few times. Relative to the germline gene, one junction end is altered; a read error may explain this. The chain carries TRBV11-2 and TRBJ2-1; TRBD2 might be the D (5 bases). Germline V CDR1 and CDR2: SGHAT, FQNNGV. This CDR3 has 15 residues. The DNA for the CDR3 is TGTGCCAGCAGCACCCGACTACTCTCCAACAATGAGCAGTTCTTC. Translated: CASSTRLLSNNEQFF. Full variable domain (missing parts from reference TRBV11-2 and TRBJ2-1): EAGVAQSPRYKIIEKRQSVAFWCNPISGHATLYWYQQILGQGPKLLIQFQNNGVVDDSQLPKDRFSAERLKGVDSTLKIQPAKLEDSAVYLCASSTRLLSNNEQFFGPGTRLTVL.

The rearrangement joins TRBV5-1 to TRBJ2-2; D is ambiguous. V shed 2 bases and J shed 5 bases, with 16 bases lying between them. The CDR3 is made up of 16 amino acids. From germline, CDR1 is SGHRS and CDR2 YFSETQ. The CDR3 region has the DNA TGCGCCAGCAGCTTCCCCGGCAGAGAAGGAACCGGGGAGCTGTTTTTT. This sequence encodes CASSFPGREGTGELFF.

This clonotype turned up a few times. CDR3 residues: CASSPGRVGYTF. The DNA of the CDR3 is TGTGCCAGCAGCCCAGGACGGGTTGGCTACACCTTC. The J gene is TRBJ1-2, the V gene TRBV7-2; no clear D. The CDR3 loop spans 12 amino acids. The germline CDR1 and CDR2 sequences are SGHTA and FQGNSA. V lost 5 bases to trimming and J lost 7 bases, with 11 bases between them.

This clonotype was seen a handful of times. V usage is TRBV7-6 and J usage is TRBJ2-7; TRBD1 aligns across 8 bases. With V trimmed by 5 bases and J by 5 bases, 11 bases remained unmatched. Germline V gene lookup returns CDR1 SGHVS and CDR2 FNYEAQ. This CDR3 comprises 15 residues. For the CDR3, the DNA is TGTGCCAGCAGCCGAGCGGACAGGGAAGGCGACGAGCAGTACTTC. Protein product: CASSRADREGDEQYF.

This clonotype showed up just a few times. The chain is built from TRBV20-1 and TRBJ1-5; D is unresolved. CDR1 is DFQATT, CDR2 SNEGSKA, per germline (reference sequence). Trimming took 3 bases from V and 3 from J, leaving 6 bases between them. CDR3 length: 12 amino acids. CDR3 loop: CSASWTNQPQHF. CDR3 sequence (DNA): TGCAGTGCTAGTTGGACCAATCAGCCCCAGCATTTT.

This clonotype has a handful of counts. The J gene is TRBJ1-2, the V gene TRBV10-3; the D is unclear. V was cut by 3 bases and J by 6 bases, with 17 bases left in between. This CDR3 region has 15 residues. CDR1 is ENHRY, CDR2 SYGVKD, per germline. The CDR3 loop is CAISEGTLERDGYTF. The CDR3 nucleotides are TGTGCCATCAGTGAAGGCACACTCGAACGCGATGGCTACACCTTC.

This clonotype has ten or more counts. The rearrangement links TRBV7-2 to TRBJ1-2; D is possibly TRBD1 (6 bases). V gave up 3 bases and J gave up 5 bases, with 16 bases separating them. The CDR3 runs to 15 residues. Germline V gene lookup returns CDR1 SGHTA and CDR2 FQGNSA. The CDR3 region has the DNA TGTGCCAGCAGCTTCGGCGACAGGCCAAGGTATGGCTACACCTTC. Protein: CASSFGDRPRYGYTF.

This clonotype appeared a few times. The genes are TRBV5-1 and TRBJ1-6; D is ambiguous. The germline V and J ends were trimmed by 2 bases and 9 bases, with 12 bases remaining between them. In germline, CDR1 is SGHRS, CDR2 YFSETQ. This CDR3 contains 14 residues. The CDR3 spells CASSLGTEGSPLHF. The CDR3 coding sequence is TGCGCCAGCAGCTTAGGAACAGAGGGTTCACCCCTCCACTTT.

This clonotype has just a few counts. V and J are TRBV9 and TRBJ2-7; 7 nucleotides agree with TRBD1. CDR3 length: 15 residues. Looked up from germline, CDR1 is SGDLS and CDR2 is YYNGEE. With 4 bases clipped from V and 3 bases from J, the junction kept 10 bases outside the gene matches. The CDR3 DNA sequence: TGTGCCAGCAGCCTCACCGCGACAGGGATCTACGAGCAGTACTTC. It yields the protein CASSLTATGIYEQYF.

This clonotype came up once. The rearrangement joins TRBV19 to TRBJ2-1; TRBD2 matches 8 bases. J lost 4 bases, V lost 4 bases, and 3 bases had no gene match. Germline CDR1 reads LNHDA; CDR2 reads SQIVND (reference sequence). The CDR3 totals 14 residues. CDR3 coding DNA: TGTGCCAGTAGTAGGTCTAGCGGGTACAATGAGCAGTTCTTC. Translated, it gives CASSRSSGYNEQFF.

This sequence joins TRBV6-5 and TRBJ1-2; maybe TRBD1 (5 bases). V was trimmed by 0 bases and J by 4 bases, leaving 9 bases between them. This CDR3 is built from 14 residues. Germline V gene data show CDR1 as MNHEY and CDR2 as SVGAGI. Here the CDR3 reads CASSYSAQAYGYTF. CDR3 in DNA: TGTGCCAGCAGTTACTCGGCACAGGCCTATGGCTACACCTTC.

The sample holds a few counts of this clonotype. The rearrangement uses TRBV5-1 and TRBJ1-2; D not resolved. The CDR3 consists of 16 residues. CDR1 is SGHRS, CDR2 YFSETQ, per germline. V shed 4 bases and J shed 6 bases, with 22 bases lying between them. DNA for the CDR3: TGCGCCAGCAGCCCCGAGGCCGTGACCAGCCCCCATGGCTACACCTTC. Translation: CASSPEAVTSPHGYTF.

The chain joins TRBV4-2 to TRBJ2-1; D tentatively fits TRBD1 or TRBD2 (6 bases each). This CDR3 has 17 amino acids. The V end was cut by 0 bases, the J end by 2 bases, with 14 bases between. The V gene's germline CDR1 is LGHNA and CDR2 YNFKEQ. CDR3 protein: CASSQDREGGPYNEQFF. CDR3 in DNA: TGTGCCAGCAGCCAAGATCGCGAGGGGGGCCCCTACAATGAGCAGTTCTTC.

This clonotype showed up just a few times. This chain uses TRBV5-1 with TRBJ2-7, with D possibly TRBD1 on 6 matching bases. The CDR3 extends over 16 amino acids. Trimming removed 0 bases from V and 1 base from J, with 14 bases in between. In germline, CDR1 is SGHRS, CDR2 YFSETQ. In DNA, the CDR3 is TGCGCCAGCAGCTTGGCCAGGACAGTGGTATCCTACGAGCAGTACTTC. This codes for CASSLARTVVSYEQYF.

In this sample, this clonotype turned up a few times. This chain links TRBV7-6 with TRBJ2-5; D unclear. Germline CDR1 and CDR2: SGHVS and FNYEAQ. This CDR3 region has 17 residues. V was cut by 5 bases and J by 3 bases, with 22 bases left in between. The chain's CDR3 is CASSRMVATPAKETQYF. In DNA, the CDR3 is TGTGCCAGCAGCCGAATGGTGGCGACTCCAGCTAAAGAGACCCAGTACTTC.

The chain links TRBV2 to TRBJ2-5; D is undetermined. The ends were cut back, 5 bases at V and 5 bases at J, with 9 bases in the middle. The CDR3 has 12 amino acids. Germline loops: CDR1 SNHLY, CDR2 FYNNEI. This CDR3 is CASSRGRETQYF. The CDR3 DNA is TGTGCCAGCAGTAGAGGTCGGGAGACCCAGTACTTC.

J is TRBJ2-7 and V is TRBV18; D is undetermined. The germline V and J ends were trimmed by 5 bases and 4 bases, with 9 bases remaining between them. Germline V gives CDR1 KGHSH, CDR2 LQKENI. The CDR3 runs 12 residues. CDR3 amino acids: CASSATEYEQYV. The CDR3 coding sequence is TGTGCCAGCTCAGCCACAGAATACGAGCAGTACGTC.

The chain carries TRBV6-5 and TRBJ2-1, with D perhaps matching TRBD1 (6 bases). V shed 2 bases and J shed 7 bases, with 15 bases lying between them. This CDR3 has 15 amino acids. Germline-derived CDR1 and CDR2 are MNHEY and SVGAGI. CDR3 DNA sequence: TGTGCCAGCAGTTACCTTGGTATGAGGGGGAATGAGCAGTTCTTC. This codes for CASSYLGMRGNEQFF.

Only a few counts were recorded for this clonotype. The gene calls are TRBV14 and TRBJ1-1; no reliable D call. Germline loops: CDR1 SGHDN, CDR2 FVKESK. Trimming removed 4 bases from V and 6 bases from J, with 15 bases in between. The CDR3 extends over 14 amino acids. The CDR3 spells CASSLLLQASEAFF. The CDR3 region has the DNA TGTGCCAGCAGCCTCCTCCTTCAGGCATCTGAAGCTTTCTTT.

This chain joins TRBV6-2 or TRBV6-3 and TRBJ2-3; 7 nucleotides agree with TRBD1. The CDR3 is made up of 13 amino acids. Trimming cost V 8 bases and J 4 bases; bases outside gene matches: 6. Germline-derived CDR1 and CDR2 are MNHEY and SVGEGT. The CDR3: CASGNRGPDTQYF. The CDR3 DNA follows: TGTGCCAGCGGCAACAGGGGCCCAGATACGCAGTATTTT.

Only a few counts were recorded for this clonotype. The chain employs TRBV2 and TRBJ2-3, with unresolved D. Germline V lookup: CDR1 SNHLY, CDR2 FYNNEI. The ends were cut back, 8 bases at V and 6 bases at J, with 9 bases in the middle. The CDR3 is made up of 11 amino acids. The CDR3 region has the DNA TGTGCCAGCCCAAAGGGCGATACGCAGTATTTT. It is translated as CASPKGDTQYF.

In this sample, this clonotype turned up a few times. This chain links TRBV20-1 with TRBJ1-2, with a weak D call TRBD1 (6 bases). V dropped 0 bases and J dropped 6 bases, with 17 bases sitting between them. This CDR3 is built from 15 residues. The germline V gene encodes CDR1 DFQATT and CDR2 SNEGSKA (reference sequence). The CDR3 nucleotides read TGCAGTGCTAGAGACCCCTCGGGACAATCGAATGGCTACACCTTC. Translation gives CSARDPSGQSNGYTF.

This rearrangement joins TRBV7-6 to TRBJ2-1; 11 bases match TRBD1. The CDR3 has 15 amino acids. The trim removed 4 bases at V and 9 bases at J, leaving 8 bases unmatched. Germline V CDR1 and CDR2: SGHVS, FNYEAQ. In DNA form, the CDR3 reads TGTGCCAGCAGCTCTCGGGACAGGGGGGTCACTGAGCAGTTCTTC. Translation: CASSSRDRGVTEQFF.

This clonotype was counted only a few times. This chain connects TRBV19 to TRBJ2-5, with TRBD1 identical over 7 bases. The CDR3 is made up of 15 amino acids. Germline V gene data show CDR1 as LNHDA and CDR2 as SQIVND (reference sequence). J lost 1 base, V lost 4 bases, and 6 bases had no gene match. For the CDR3, the DNA is TGTGCCAGTAGTAGGACGTGGACAGGCCAAGAGACCCAGTACTTC. It is translated as CASSRTWTGQETQYF.